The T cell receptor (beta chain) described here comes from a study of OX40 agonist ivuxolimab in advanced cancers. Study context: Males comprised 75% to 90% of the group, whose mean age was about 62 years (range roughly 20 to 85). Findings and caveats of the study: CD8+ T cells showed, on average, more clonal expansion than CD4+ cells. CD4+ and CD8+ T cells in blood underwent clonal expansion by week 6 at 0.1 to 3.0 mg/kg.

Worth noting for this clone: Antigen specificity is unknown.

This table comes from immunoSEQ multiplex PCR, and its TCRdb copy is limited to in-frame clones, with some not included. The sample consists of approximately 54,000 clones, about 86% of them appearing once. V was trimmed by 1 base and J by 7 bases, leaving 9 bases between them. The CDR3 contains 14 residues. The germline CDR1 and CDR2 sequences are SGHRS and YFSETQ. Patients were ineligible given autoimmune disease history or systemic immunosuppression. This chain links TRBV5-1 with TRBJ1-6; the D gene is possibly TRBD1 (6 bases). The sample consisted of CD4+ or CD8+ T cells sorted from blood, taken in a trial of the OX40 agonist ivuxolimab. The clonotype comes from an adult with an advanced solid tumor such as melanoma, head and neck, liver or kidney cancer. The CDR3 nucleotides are TGCGCCAGCAGCTTGACAGGGCCAAATTCACCCCTCCACTTT. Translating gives CASSLTGPNSPLHF.